This TCR beta chain comes out of a study of T cell changes during pregnancy in multiple sclerosis (dated by TCRdb to between 2017 and 2020). Describing the broader study: The study looked at changes in the T cell repertoire across pregnancy in women with multiple sclerosis.

The library came from the immunoSEQ multiplex PCR assay. TCRdb took this table from immuneACCESS and kept in-frame rearrangements with V and J called. Such tables lack part of the clones; where checked against another copy, unresolved V genes explain under half of the gap, and the rest is unexplained. This sample comprises around 22,000 clones, approximately 93% of them detected only once. The top ten hold around 0.57% of the sample. Points on this clone: Its target antigen remains unknown. No base quality values were provided; no much bigger clone lies one nucleotide off.

The germline V gene (reference sequence) gives CDR1 as MNHEY and CDR2 as SMNVEV. The CDR3 spans 14 residues, from the cysteine through the phenylalanine. Only CDR3 DNA is held: 42 bases, read in frame from base 1. Trimming costs V 2 bases and J 6 bases, and their ends lie 11 bases apart. The source is a female donor in good health, enrolled as a control in a pregnancy study. The sequence joins TRBV27 to TRBJ1-5; TRBD1 is a weak D gene call, 5 bases matching. The sample consisted of CD4+ T cells from peripheral blood mononuclear cells, taken after pregnancy. The bases are TGTGCCAGCAGTTTACGGAGGGGTAGTCAGCCCCAGCATTTT. Its translation is CASSLRRGSQPQHF.